This TCR beta chain came from a study of OX40 agonist ivuxolimab in advanced cancers. At the level of the study: Patients assigned to dose escalation were diagnosed with hepatocellular carcinoma, melanoma, renal cell or head and neck cancer. Points from the study as a whole: The average count of expanded clones was higher among CD8+ T cells than among CD4+. Clones of CD4+ and CD8+ blood T cells grew by week 6 at doses of 0.1 to 3.0 mg/kg.

If patients had autoimmune disease history or systemic immunosuppression, they were excluded. About this clone itself: Its antigen is not known.

Data came from immunoSEQ multiplex PCR; TCRdb stores just in-frame clones and leaves some out. The repertoire includes 75,000 to 100,000 clones, about 86% of them detected once, and over 4.5% sits in the top ten. The V end lost 3 bases, the J end lost 5 bases, and 19 bases lay between the germline ends. Germline CDR1 and CDR2: KGHSH and LQKENI. The CDR3 has 16 residues. V and J are TRBV18 and TRBJ1-2; D uncertain. This sequence originates from an adult with an advanced solid tumor such as melanoma, head and neck, liver or kidney cancer. The sample was CD4+ or CD8+ T cells sorted from blood, taken in a trial of the OX40 agonist ivuxolimab. CDR3 protein: CASSPEAGARLYGYTF. DNA of the CDR3: TGTGCCAGCTCACCGGAGGCAGGTGCCCGTCTATATGGCTACACCTTC.